The 8 T cell receptor beta chains below all came from one sample that was sequenced in a study of Ad26.COV2.S vaccination and SARS-CoV-2 variants. Clones were sequenced by immunoSEQ multiplex PCR, and TCRdb holds only the in-frame ones, with some missing. Among 300,000 to 350,000 clones listed, approximately 87% were seen once. Treatment reported: about 20 received Ad26.COV2.S at low or high dose, single or two shots; roughly five received placebo; per-sample allocation not given. Samples were taken on day 63 after the first vaccine or placebo injection. This sample comprised peripheral blood, obtained in a trial of Ad26.COV2.S vaccine versus placebo. The origin of the receptors is a person aged 18-65 years who received the Ad26.COV2.S COVID-19 vaccine or a placebo.

V and J are TRBV7-6 and TRBJ2-2; no firm D call. Trimming cost V 10 bases and J 4 bases, with 13 bases left between them. The CDR3 length is 13 residues. CDR1 is SGHVS, CDR2 FNYEAQ, per germline. In DNA form, the CDR3 reads TGTGCCACCCGAGGACCCCTCACCGGGGAGCTGTTTTTT. Protein: CATRGPLTGELFF.

A single count supports this clone. V gene TRBV7-8 combines with J gene TRBJ1-1, with D hard to call. CDR3 length equals 13 residues. Trimming removed 2 bases from V and 6 bases from J, with 10 bases in between. Looked up from germline, CDR1 is SGHVS and CDR2 is FQNEAQ. CDR3 loop: CASSLSGQSEAFF. The CDR3 DNA follows: TGTGCCAGCAGCTTATCTGGCCAATCTGAAGCTTTCTTT.

This rearrangement joins TRBV19 to TRBJ1-4; the D gene is possibly TRBD1 (5 bases). V dropped 3 bases and J dropped 7 bases, with 15 bases sitting between them. This CDR3 spans 15 amino acids. Looked up from germline, CDR1 is LNHDA and CDR2 is SQIVND (reference sequence). CDR3 coding DNA: TGTGCCAGTAGTATCGGATTGCGGGGCAGTGAAAAACTGTTTTTT. Translating gives CASSIGLRGSEKLFF.

The chain combines TRBV13 with TRBJ1-1; the D gene is possibly TRBD1 (5 bases). Per the germline V gene, CDR1 is PRHDT and CDR2 is FYEKMQ (reference sequence). The CDR3 spans 14 residues. Trimming removed 5 bases from V and 0 bases from J, with 10 bases in between. CDR3 bases: TGTGCCAGCAGCCTGGGGCCCGTGAACACTGAAGCTTTCTTT. Translation gives CASSLGPVNTEAFF.

This rearrangement joins TRBV4-3 to TRBJ1-2; D remains ambiguous. Trimming cost V 0 bases and J 3 bases, with 11 bases left between them. This CDR3 region has 15 residues. Germline loops: CDR1 LGHNA, CDR2 YSLEER. As DNA, the CDR3 is TGCGCCAGCAGCCAAGACCTTCCGGATTACTATGGCTACACCTTC. This codes for CASSQDLPDYYGYTF.

The chain recombines TRBV2 with TRBJ1-2; D is perhaps TRBD1 (6 bases). The CDR3 loop spans 13 amino acids. Germline values: CDR1 SNHLY, CDR2 FYNNEI. Trimming shortened V by 5 bases and J by 8 bases, and 15 bases separated the two germline ends. This CDR3 is CASSSTGIGGYTF. The DNA for the CDR3 is TGTGCCAGCAGTTCCACAGGGATCGGCGGCTACACCTTC.

This clone was detected once. The chain has TRBV24-1 and TRBJ2-5; 7 bases are shared with TRBD1. The trim removed 2 bases at V and 5 bases at J, leaving 1 base unmatched. CDR3 length equals 13 residues. Germline V CDR1 and CDR2: KGHDR, SFDVKD. CDR3 amino acids: CATSDSRGETQYF. The CDR3 region has the DNA TGTGCCACCAGTGATTCCAGGGGGGAGACCCAGTACTTC.

The chain couples TRBV18 to TRBJ1-3; D possibly corresponds to TRBD1 (6 bases). CDR1 and CDR2 from the germline V gene are KGHSH and LQKENI. This CDR3 spans 16 amino acids. V lost 4 bases and J lost 0, with 13 bases in between. The CDR3 DNA sequence: TGTGCCAGCTCACTGGGACAAGCGATCTCTGGAAACACCATATATTTT. Translating gives CASSLGQAISGNTIYF. Looking up the rest from reference TRBV18 and TRBJ1-3 gives the full variable domain: NAGVMQNPRHLVRRRGQEARLRCSPMKGHSHVYWYRQLPEEGLKFMVYLQKENIIDESGMPKERFSAEFPKEGPSILRIQQVVRGDSAAYFCASSLGQAISGNTIYFGEGSWLTVV.